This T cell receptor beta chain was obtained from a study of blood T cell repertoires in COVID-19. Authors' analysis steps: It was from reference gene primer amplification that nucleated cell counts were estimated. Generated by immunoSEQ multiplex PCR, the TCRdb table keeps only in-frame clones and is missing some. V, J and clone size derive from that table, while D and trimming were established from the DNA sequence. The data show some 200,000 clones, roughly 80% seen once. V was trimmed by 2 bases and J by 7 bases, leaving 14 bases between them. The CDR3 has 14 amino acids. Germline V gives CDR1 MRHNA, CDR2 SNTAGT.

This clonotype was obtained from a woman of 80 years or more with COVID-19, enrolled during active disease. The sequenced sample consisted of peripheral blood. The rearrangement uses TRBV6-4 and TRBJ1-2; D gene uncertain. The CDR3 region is CASSDQAGLSGYTF. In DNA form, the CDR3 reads TGTGCCAGCAGTGACCAGGCAGGCTTAAGTGGCTACACCTTC.